These 17 T cell receptor beta chains share one sample of origin, sequenced in a study of cytomegalovirus exposure and HLA in healthy donors. The primer mix had 60 Vbeta and 13 Jbeta primers. Data came from immunoSEQ multiplex PCR; TCRdb stores just in-frame clones and leaves some out. The table has about 140,000 clones, roughly 86% seen once. The sequencing sample was made of PBMCs. The receptors stem from a man in his late teens or twenties in good health and CMV-seropositive.

This chain connects TRBV19 to TRBJ2-5; 11 positions agree with TRBD1. Germline V lookup: CDR1 LNHDA, CDR2 SQIVND (reference sequence). The V segment lost 6 bases and the J segment 4 bases; nucleotides outside the gene matches: 7. CDR3 length equals 15 residues. Here the CDR3 DNA reads TGTGCCAGTAGGCGTGGGACAGGGGGAGGAGAGACCCAGTACTTC. Encoded protein: CASRRGTGGGETQYF.

This sequence joins TRBV9 and TRBJ2-2; D may be TRBD1 (6 bases). The CDR3 runs to 15 residues. The germline V and J ends were trimmed by 4 bases and 2 bases, with 12 bases remaining between them. Germline CDR1 reads SGDLS; CDR2 reads YYNGEE. In DNA form, the CDR3 reads TGTGCCAGCAGCCTAGACAGGCCAAACACCGGGGAGCTGTTTTTT. Translating gives CASSLDRPNTGELFF.

The rearrangement uses TRBV6-1 and TRBJ1-5; D is unclear. The CDR3 totals 15 residues. In germline, CDR1 is MNHNS, CDR2 SASEGT. V lost 5 bases to trimming and J lost 7 bases, with 18 bases between them. The CDR3 here is CASSIWEGTGQPQHF. In nucleotides, the CDR3 is TGTGCCAGCAGTATATGGGAGGGTACCGGGCAGCCCCAGCATTTT.

This clone appeared a few times. In DNA, the CDR3 is TGCAGCGCCGGGACAGGGTCGGGCGAGCAGTACTTC. It translates to CSAGTGSGEQYF. The chain combines TRBV29-1 with TRBJ2-7, with 9 positions matching TRBD1. This CDR3 has 12 amino acids. V lost 7 bases to trimming and J lost 6 bases; unmatched junction nucleotides: 7. In germline, CDR1 is SQVTM, CDR2 ANQGSEA.

This clone was seen a single time. The chain has TRBV27 and TRBJ2-7, with TRBD1 matching over 7 bases. The V gene's germline CDR1 is MNHEY and CDR2 SMNVEV (reference sequence). J lost 4 bases, V lost 6 bases, and 12 bases had no gene match. The CDR3 spans 15 residues. The CDR3 sequence is CASSFNYRGEYEQYF. The CDR3 coding sequence is TGTGCCAGCAGCTTTAATTACAGGGGAGAGTACGAGCAGTACTTC.

The V call is TRBV6-5, the J call TRBJ1-6; 8 bases match TRBD1. The germline CDR1 and CDR2 sequences are MNHEY and SVGAGI. Losses at the gene ends were 5 bases for V and 5 bases for J; bases not matched to a gene: 5. The CDR3 has 15 residues. CDR3 DNA sequence: TGTGCCAGCAGTCGTGGGACAGGAGATAATTCACCCCTCCACTTT. It codes for CASSRGTGDNSPLHF.

The rearrangement uses TRBV7-6 and TRBJ1-1, with a possible D match to TRBD1 (6 bases). Per germline, CDR1 SGHVS and CDR2 FNYEAQ. V lost 4 bases and J lost 0, with 12 bases in between. The CDR3 spans 15 residues. The CDR3 sequence: CASSSLTGLNTEAFF. CDR3 sequence (DNA): TGTGCCAGCAGCTCCTTGACAGGTCTGAACACTGAAGCTTTCTTT.

The chain is built from TRBV9 and TRBJ1-1, with no clear D. Germline V gives CDR1 SGDLS, CDR2 YYNGEE. The CDR3 is 13 amino acids. Trimming removed 5 bases from V and 4 bases from J, with 12 bases in between. In DNA form, the CDR3 reads TGTGCCAGCAGTATCATCGGAGGCACTGAAGCTTTCTTT. The encoded protein is CASSIIGGTEAFF.

This sequence joins TRBV5-1 and TRBJ2-3; 8 nucleotides line up with TRBD2. This CDR3 contains 16 residues. Trimming took 1 base from V and 2 from J; bases not matched to a gene: 6. Germline V gene lookup returns CDR1 SGHRS and CDR2 YFSETQ. CDR3 amino acids: CASSLMAGGDTDTQYF. Written as DNA, the CDR3 is TGCGCCAGCAGCTTGATGGCGGGAGGTGACACAGATACGCAGTATTTT.

The rearrangement uses TRBV18 and TRBJ1-2; 8 positions agree with TRBD1. The germline gives CDR1 KGHSH, CDR2 LQKENI. With V trimmed by 5 bases and J by 3 bases, 8 bases remained unmatched. The CDR3 runs 15 residues. CDR3 nucleotide sequence: TGTGCCAGCTCATCTGGACAGGGCCCCCACTATGGCTACACCTTC. Translated, it gives CASSSGQGPHYGYTF.

The rearrangement joins TRBV11-3 to TRBJ2-1; TRBD2 might be the D (5 bases). Germline values: CDR1 SGHNT, CDR2 YENEEA. This CDR3 has 15 amino acids. Trimming removed 1 base at V and 0 bases at J, with 7 bases between. The CDR3 sequence is CASSLGRGSYNEQFF. CDR3 coding DNA: TGTGCCAGCAGCTTAGGACGGGGCTCCTACAATGAGCAGTTCTTC.

The V and J genes are TRBV6-5 and TRBJ1-1; the match to TRBD1 covers 9 bases. This CDR3 is built from 15 residues. Germline V lookup: CDR1 MNHEY, CDR2 SVGAGI. The V gene end was trimmed by 6 bases and the J gene end by 1 base; junction bases not matched to a gene: 6. The CDR3 DNA sequence: TGTGCCAGCAGACTAAACAGGGGGCCGAACACTGAAGCTTTCTTT. Translated: CASRLNRGPNTEAFF.

This clone was observed a single time. The J gene is TRBJ2-7, the V gene TRBV21-1; the table's D call of TRBD2 was not tested on the DNA. TRBV21-1 constitutes a pseudogene. The CDR3 is made up of 14 amino acids. CDR3 sequence reads: CASSRSGILDEQYF. DNA of the CDR3: TGTGCCAGCAGTCGATCGGGAATCCTCGACGAGCAGTACTTC.

The rearrangement links TRBV6-1 to TRBJ2-2, with 7 bases matching TRBD2. Per germline, CDR1 MNHNS and CDR2 SASEGT. V shed 4 bases, J shed 8 bases, and the junction held 19 bases outside the gene matches. The CDR3 is 18 amino acids. CDR3 region: CASSALLGGVVNDGELFF. The DNA of the CDR3 is TGTGCCAGCAGTGCCCTCCTTGGGGGGGTGGTGAATGATGGGGAGCTGTTTTTT.

The chain uses TRBV11-2 and TRBJ2-7; 7 bases match TRBD1. The CDR3 has 13 amino acids. CDR1 is SGHAT and CDR2 is FQNNGV in the germline V gene. Losses at the gene ends were 5 bases for V and 2 bases for J; bases not matched to a gene: 3. CDR3 residues: CASSQGQPYEQYF. The CDR3 DNA sequence: TGTGCCAGCAGCCAGGGACAGCCCTACGAGCAGTACTTC.

This chain links TRBV6-5 with TRBJ2-1; unclear D gene. Germline assignment: CDR1 MNHEY and CDR2 SVGAGI. Trimming left V 4 bases short and J 0 bases short, with 7 bases between. The CDR3 loop spans 14 amino acids. In DNA form, the CDR3 reads TGTGCCAGCAGTTTCAAGAGCTCCTACAATGAGCAGTTCTTC. Its translation is CASSFKSSYNEQFF.

V usage is TRBV7-8 and J usage is TRBJ1-4; possibly TRBD1 for D (5 bases). Germline-derived CDR1 and CDR2 are SGHVS and FQNEAQ. The CDR3 runs 16 residues. V was cut by 4 bases and J by 0 bases, with 12 bases left in between. CDR3 sequence reads: CASSSWGGSTNEKLFF. CDR3 bases: TGTGCCAGCAGCTCGTGGGGGGGTTCAACTAATGAAAAACTGTTTTTT.